This is a list of T cell receptor beta chains from one sample in a study of post-analysis software for immune sequencing data. TCRdb processed the PCR reads anew with MiXCR; each CDR3 protein has one entry. The data show some 500,000 distinct CDR3 sequences, approximately 46% seen once. The material sequenced was blood. These receptors came from a girl between 10 and 17 years old with multiple sclerosis. CDR3s include the opening cysteine and the closing phenylalanine or tryptophan. A D gene is named only where the DNA matches it firmly. Expanded clones are given a class, and other clones once, few, many or no size at all.

D gene | clone size | J gene | V gene | CDR3 DNA | CDR3 protein
TRBD2 | once | TRBJ2-7 | TRBV6-1 | TGTGCCAGCAGTCCCAGACTAGCGGGAGGGCCAGTTTACGAGCAGTACTTC | CASSPRLAGGPVYEQYF
. | . | TRBJ2-1 | TRBV5-1 | TGCGCCAGCAGCCTCCCGGGGAGCGGTAGATACAATGAGCAGTTCTTC | CASSLPGSGRYNEQFF
TRBD1 | . | TRBJ1-1 | TRBV5-1 | TGCGCCAGCAGCGTCGACGCCGGGACAGGGATGAACACTGAAGCTTTCTTT | CASSVDAGTGMNTEAFF
TRBD1 | . | TRBJ2-7 | TRBV12-3/TRBV12-4 | TGTGCCAGCAGCCCCGGGACAGGGCACGAGCAGTACTTC | CASSPGTGHEQYF
. | many | TRBJ2-3 | TRBV12-3/TRBV12-4 | TGTGCCAGCAGCTTGAGCGCAGATACGCAGTATTTT | CASSLSADTQYF
. | . | TRBJ2-7 | TRBV20-1 | TGCAGTGCTAGACGGGAGTCCTACAATGAGCAGTACTTC | CSARRESYNEQYF
TRBD1 | . | TRBJ2-5 | TRBV28 | TGTGCCAGCAGTCTAGGACAGGGGCAGACCCAGTACTTC | CASSLGQGQTQYF
TRBD2 | few | TRBJ2-1 | TRBV27 | TGTGCCAGCAGTCCCTTGGGACTAGCGGGTTCCAATGAGCAGTTCTTC | CASSPLGLAGSNEQFF
. | many | TRBJ1-6 | TRBV12-3/TRBV12-4 | TGTGCCAGCAGCCGGGGCTTGTATAATTCACCCCTCCACTTT | CASSRGLYNSPLHF
. | few | TRBJ2-5 | TRBV28 | TGTGCCAGCAGTTTAGTAGTGGGCATGATGGAGACCCAGTACTTC | CASSLVVGMMETQYF
. | . | TRBJ1-1 | TRBV27 | TGTGCCAGCAGTTTTTTGGGCCGAAGGACGAACACTGAAGCTTTCTTT | CASSFLGRRTNTEAFF
TRBD2 | . | TRBJ2-1 | TRBV5-1 | TGCGCCAGCAGCTCTACGGGGAGGGTGAACAATGAGCAGTTCTTC | CASSSTGRVNNEQFF
TRBD2 | . | TRBJ2-7 | TRBV20-1 | TGCAGTGCTCCTAGCGGGGGTCTCTACGAGCAGTACTTC | CSAPSGGLYEQYF
. | few | TRBJ1-2 | TRBV20-1 | TGCAGTGCCGCTCCCCTCCAGGACAGACCTAACTATGGCTACACCTTC | CSAAPLQDRPNYGYTF
TRBD1 | . | TRBJ2-4 | TRBV7-9 | TGTGCCAGCAGCTTCCCGACAGGGGACAAAAACATTCAGTACTTC | CASSFPTGDKNIQYF
TRBD2 | . | TRBJ2-7 | TRBV6-5 | TGTGCCAGCAGTTACGCGTTAGCGGGAGGGGCCTACGAGCAGTACTTC | CASSYALAGGAYEQYF
. | . | TRBJ1-5 | TRBV5-1 | TGCGCCAGCAGGCCAGGATGGGGCCGCAATCAGCCCCAGCATTTT | CASRPGWGRNQPQHF
. | few | TRBJ2-7 | TRBV10-3 | TGTGCCATCAGTGAGACTGTCGGCCACGAGCAGTACTTC | CAISETVGHEQYF
TRBD2 | . | TRBJ2-1 | TRBV12-3/TRBV12-4 | TGTGCCAGCAGCTCTAGCGGGAGTAGCGGTGAGCAGTTCTTC | CASSSSGSSGEQFF
. | . | TRBJ2-1 | TRBV6-6 | TGTGCCAGCAGACGGGACTTTAGATCCTACAATGAGCAGTTCTTC | CASRRDFRSYNEQFF
. | . | TRBJ1-2 | TRBV10-3 | TGTGCCATCAGTGAGTCAGGAGGGTTTGGCTACACCTTC | CAISESGGFGYTF
TRBD2 | . | TRBJ2-7 | TRBV7-8 | TGTGCCAGCAGCTTAGAGTTGGGGGGGTCCTACGAGCAGTACTTC | CASSLELGGSYEQYF
TRBD1 | few | TRBJ2-3 | TRBV24-1 | TGTGCCACCAGTGATTTTAGGACAGGGGTGGCAGATACGCAGTATTTT | CATSDFRTGVADTQYF
. | few | TRBJ1-2 | TRBV14 | TGTGCCAGCAGCCCCAGGGAGACGGATGGCTACACCTTC | CASSPRETDGYTF
. | few | TRBJ2-7 | TRBV20-1 | TGCAGTGCTAATCTGCCTCGGGACACTTGGAACTACGAGCAGTACTTC | CSANLPRDTWNYEQYF
TRBD1 | . | TRBJ2-5 | TRBV5-1 | TGCGCCAGCAGCTTGAAGGGACAGTCCGAGGCCCAGTACTTC | CASSLKGQSEAQYF
. | . | TRBJ1-1 | TRBV15 | TGTGCCACCAGCACCTCCCGCGGGGAAGCGGCTTTCTTT | CATSTSRGEAAFF
TRBD1 | . | TRBJ2-7 | TRBV5-1 | TGCGCCAGCAGCCAACATCGTCGACAGGGGGCGAGGGAGCGGTACTTC | CASSQHRRQGARERYF
TRBD2 | . | TRBJ2-5 | TRBV20-1 | TGCAGTGCTAGAGCCTCAACACCACTAGTCGGGGGGGAGACCCAGTACTTC | CSARASTPLVGGETQYF
. | . | TRBJ2-7 | TRBV5-1 | TGCGCCAGCAGCTTAACACAAAGAGGGACCGAGCAGTACTTC | CASSLTQRGTEQYF
. | few | TRBJ2-7 | TRBV5-1 | TGCGCCAGCAGCTTGGCCGGAGGGTTCGAACAGCAGTACTTC | CASSLAGGFEQQYF
. | few | TRBJ1-2 | TRBV12-3/TRBV12-4 | TGTGCCAGCAGTTTATTTGGCAGGGTGCAGAGTAACTATGGCTACACCTTC | CASSLFGRVQSNYGYTF
TRBD1 | . | TRBJ2-1 | TRBV5-1 | TGCGCCAGCAGCGGAAGGGGGACAGCCCCGTATGAGCAGTTCTTC | CASSGRGTAPYEQFF
. | few | TRBJ2-1 | TRBV29-1 | TGCAGCGTTGAAGAGGCCAGGAGAGCCTCCTACAATGAGCAGTTCTTC | CSVEEARRASYNEQFF
TRBD2 | . | TRBJ2-1 | TRBV20-1 | TGCAGTGCTAGAGATCGAACTAGCGGGAGCTATGAGCAGTTCTTC | CSARDRTSGSYEQFF
. | . | TRBJ2-7 | TRBV3-1 | TGTGCCAGCAGCCTTCGCGGAGTACCCTACGAGCAGTACTTC | CASSLRGVPYEQYF
TRBD1 | once | TRBJ1-3 | TRBV20-1 | TGCAGTGCTGCACCGGGACAGGGTTCTGGAAACACCATATATTTT | CSAAPGQGSGNTIYF
TRBD1 | . | TRBJ2-4 | TRBV14 | TGTGCCAGCAGCCTCGACAGGGGAAGGATTCAGTACTTC | CASSLDRGRIQYF
TRBD1 | few | TRBJ1-1 | TRBV5-1 | TGCGCCAGCAGCTCTCAGGGGGTCACTGAAGCTTTCTTT | CASSSQGVTEAFF
. | . | TRBJ1-1 | TRBV3-1 | TGTGCCAGCAGCCGTAGGTCGAACACTGAAGCTTTCTTT | CASSRRSNTEAFF
. | few | TRBJ1-1 | TRBV28 | TGTGCCAGCAGTTTCTCACCTAACACTGAAGCTTTCTTT | CASSFSPNTEAFF